This T cell receptor (beta chain) was identified during a study of T cell changes during pregnancy in multiple sclerosis. Produced via immunoSEQ multiplex PCR; TCRdb's table is partial and in-frame only. Here the sample spans 30,000 to 40,000 clones, around nine tenths being singletons. Trimming took 6 bases from V and 10 from J, leaving 16 bases between them. The CDR3 contains 12 residues. In germline, CDR1 is MNHEY, CDR2 SMNVEV (reference sequence). The chain carries TRBV27 and TRBJ2-7; the D gene is possibly TRBD2 (7 bases). The sample consisted of CD4+ T cells from peripheral blood mononuclear cells, taken in the second trimester of pregnancy. The TCR sequence derives from a female donor in good health, enrolled as a control in a pregnancy study. The CDR3 sequence is CASRVRGGAQYF. As DNA, the CDR3 is TGTGCCAGCAGAGTAAGGGGGGGTGCCCAGTACTTC.